Below are 3 T cell receptor beta chains sequenced from a single sample in a study of OX40 agonist ivuxolimab in advanced cancers. Libraries were prepared by immunoSEQ multiplex PCR; TCRdb keeps only in-frame clonotypes and omits some of them. The top ten clones hold roughly 1.6% of a sample with over 70,000 clones, more than 75% of them seen once. The sequenced sample was CD4+ or CD8+ T cells sorted from blood, obtained in a trial of the OX40 agonist ivuxolimab. These receptors originate from an adult with an advanced solid tumor such as melanoma, head and neck, liver or kidney cancer.

The chain links TRBV14 to TRBJ2-3, with 12 bases identical to TRBD2. CDR3 length equals 16 residues. The junction had 4 bases not matched to a gene; V was cut back by 5 bases and J by 1 base. Per the germline V gene, CDR1 is SGHDN and CDR2 is FVKESK. The CDR3 bases are TGTGCCAGCAGCACTCTAGCGGGAGGGCGCACAGATACGCAGTATTTT. Its protein is CASSTLAGGRTDTQYF.

The rearrangement joins TRBV19 to TRBJ2-7; D perhaps matches TRBD1 (5 bases). V was trimmed by 1 base and J by 1 base, leaving 11 bases between them. The CDR3 totals 15 residues. The germline V gene encodes CDR1 LNHDA and CDR2 SQIVND (reference sequence). The CDR3 here is CASSIGRQSSYEQYF. For the CDR3, the DNA is TGTGCCAGTAGTATAGGTAGACAGAGTTCCTACGAGCAGTACTTC.

This rearrangement joins TRBV18 to TRBJ2-7; the match to TRBD1 covers 9 bases. Germline V gives CDR1 KGHSH, CDR2 LQKENI. The CDR3 sequence is 15 residues long. V was clipped by 0 bases and J by 3 bases; unmatched bases: 3. CDR3 region: CASSPPQGQGYEQYF. As DNA, the CDR3 is TGTGCCAGCTCACCACCGCAGGGACAGGGCTACGAGCAGTACTTC.